Sequencing of this T cell receptor (beta chain) was carried out in a study of T cell responses to AZD1222 COVID-19 vaccine. Study-level points and caveats: Among the donors, most were white British and more were female, and clonal diversity was possibly underestimated. Repertoires in all cases were sampled only once the peak T cell response had passed. At baseline, just a handful of AZD1222 recipients tested seropositive.

Turning to this clone: Antigen specificity is unknown.

The study pooled second doses at about 4 or about 12 weeks. Some clones are missing from TCRdb's copy, which holds only in-frame ones; the method was immunoSEQ multiplex PCR. The table includes about 110,000 clones, 89% detected once. The CDR3 loop spans 12 amino acids. Germline V gene data show CDR1 as GTSNPN and CDR2 as SVGIG (reference sequence). The trim removed 2 bases at V and 8 bases at J, leaving 5 bases unmatched. The specimen was peripheral blood, collected 28 days after the second AZD1222 dose. V and J are TRBV30 and TRBJ1-2, with TRBD1 identical over 7 bases. This TCR derives from an adult who received the AZD1222 COVID-19 vaccine. The CDR3 sequence is CAWSPTGVGYTF. CDR3 bases: TGTGCCTGGAGTCCCACAGGGGTGGGCTACACCTTC.